This T cell receptor beta chain came from a study of T cell changes during pregnancy in multiple sclerosis. Assay used: immunoSEQ multiplex PCR; TCRdb lists only in-frame clones, some missing. The table records tens of thousands of clones, around 92% of them present only once. Germline CDR1 is MDHEN and CDR2 is SYDVKM. The CDR3 spans 12 residues. With 9 bases removed from V and 0 bases from J, the gap between germline ends came to 8 bases. This chain links TRBV28 with TRBJ1-2; no reliable D call. The source material was CD4+ T cells from peripheral blood mononuclear cells, sampled in the third trimester of pregnancy. The clonotype comes from a female donor with multiple sclerosis, enrolled in a pregnancy study. CDR3 region: CASESANYGYTF. In nucleotides, the CDR3 is TGTGCCAGTGAGTCCGCTAACTATGGCTACACCTTC.